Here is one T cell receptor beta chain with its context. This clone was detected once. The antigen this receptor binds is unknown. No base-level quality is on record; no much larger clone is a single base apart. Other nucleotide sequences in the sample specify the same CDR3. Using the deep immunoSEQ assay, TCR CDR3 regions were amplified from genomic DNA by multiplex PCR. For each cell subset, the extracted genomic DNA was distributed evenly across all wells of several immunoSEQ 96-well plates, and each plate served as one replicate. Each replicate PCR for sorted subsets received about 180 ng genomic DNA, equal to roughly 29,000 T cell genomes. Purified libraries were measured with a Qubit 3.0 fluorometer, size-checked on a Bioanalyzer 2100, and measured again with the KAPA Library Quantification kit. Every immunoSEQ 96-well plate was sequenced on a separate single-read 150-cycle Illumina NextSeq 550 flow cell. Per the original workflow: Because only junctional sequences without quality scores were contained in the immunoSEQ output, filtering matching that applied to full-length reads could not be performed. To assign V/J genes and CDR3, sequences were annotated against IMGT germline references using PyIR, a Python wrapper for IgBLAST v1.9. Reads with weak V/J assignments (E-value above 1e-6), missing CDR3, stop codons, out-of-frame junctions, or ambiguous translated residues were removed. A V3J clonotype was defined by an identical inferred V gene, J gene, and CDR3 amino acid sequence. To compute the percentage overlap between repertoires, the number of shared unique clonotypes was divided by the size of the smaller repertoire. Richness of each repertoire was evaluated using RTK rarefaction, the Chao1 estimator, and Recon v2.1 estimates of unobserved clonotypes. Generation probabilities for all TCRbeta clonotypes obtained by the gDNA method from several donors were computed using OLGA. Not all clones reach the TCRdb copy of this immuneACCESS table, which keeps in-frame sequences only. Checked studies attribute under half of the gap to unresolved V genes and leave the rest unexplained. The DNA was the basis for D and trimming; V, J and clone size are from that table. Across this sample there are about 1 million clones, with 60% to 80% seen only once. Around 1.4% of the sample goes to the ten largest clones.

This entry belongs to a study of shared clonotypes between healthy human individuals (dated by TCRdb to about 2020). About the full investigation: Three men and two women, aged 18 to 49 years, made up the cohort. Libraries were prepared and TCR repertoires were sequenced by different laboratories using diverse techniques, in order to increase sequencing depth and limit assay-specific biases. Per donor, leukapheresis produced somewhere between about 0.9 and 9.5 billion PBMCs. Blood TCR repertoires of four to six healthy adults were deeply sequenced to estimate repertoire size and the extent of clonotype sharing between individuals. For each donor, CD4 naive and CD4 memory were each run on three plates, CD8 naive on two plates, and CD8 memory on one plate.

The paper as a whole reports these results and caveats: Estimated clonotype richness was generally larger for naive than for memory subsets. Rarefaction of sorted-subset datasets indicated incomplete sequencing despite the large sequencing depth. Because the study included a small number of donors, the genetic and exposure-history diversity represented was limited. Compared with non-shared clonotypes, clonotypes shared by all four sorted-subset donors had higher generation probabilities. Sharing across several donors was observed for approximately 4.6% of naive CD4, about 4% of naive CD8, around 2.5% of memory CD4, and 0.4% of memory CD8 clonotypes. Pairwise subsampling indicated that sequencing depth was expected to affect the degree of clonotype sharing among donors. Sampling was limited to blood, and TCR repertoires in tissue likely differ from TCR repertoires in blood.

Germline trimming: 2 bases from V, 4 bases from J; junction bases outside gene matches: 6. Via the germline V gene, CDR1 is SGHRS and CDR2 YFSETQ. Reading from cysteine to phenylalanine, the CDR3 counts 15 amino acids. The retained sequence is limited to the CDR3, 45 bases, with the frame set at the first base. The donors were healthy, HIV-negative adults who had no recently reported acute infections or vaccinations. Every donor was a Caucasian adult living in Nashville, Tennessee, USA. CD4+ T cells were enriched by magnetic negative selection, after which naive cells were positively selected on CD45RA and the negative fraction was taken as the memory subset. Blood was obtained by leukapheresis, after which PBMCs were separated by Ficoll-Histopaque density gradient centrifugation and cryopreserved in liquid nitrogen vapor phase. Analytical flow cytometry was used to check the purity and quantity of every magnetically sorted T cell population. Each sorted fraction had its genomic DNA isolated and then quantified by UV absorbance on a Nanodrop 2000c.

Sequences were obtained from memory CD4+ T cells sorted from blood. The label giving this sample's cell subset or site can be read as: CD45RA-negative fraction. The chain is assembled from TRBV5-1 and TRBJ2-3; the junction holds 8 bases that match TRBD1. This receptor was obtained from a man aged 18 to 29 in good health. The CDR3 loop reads CASSFSGGASDTQYF. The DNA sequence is TGCGCCAGCAGCTTTTCAGGGGGCGCCTCAGATACGCAGTATTTT.